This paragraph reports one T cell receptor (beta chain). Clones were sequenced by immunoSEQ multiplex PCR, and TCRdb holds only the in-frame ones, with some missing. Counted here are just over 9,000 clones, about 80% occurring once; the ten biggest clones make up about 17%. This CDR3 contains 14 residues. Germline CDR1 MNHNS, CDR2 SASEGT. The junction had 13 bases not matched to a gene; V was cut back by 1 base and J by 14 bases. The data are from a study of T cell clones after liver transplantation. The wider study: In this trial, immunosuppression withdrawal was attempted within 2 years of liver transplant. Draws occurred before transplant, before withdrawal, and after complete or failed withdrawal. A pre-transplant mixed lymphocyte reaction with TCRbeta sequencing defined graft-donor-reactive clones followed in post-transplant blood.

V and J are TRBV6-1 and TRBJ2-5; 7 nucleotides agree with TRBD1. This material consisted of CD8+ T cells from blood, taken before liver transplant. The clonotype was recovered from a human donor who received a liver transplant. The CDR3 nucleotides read TGTGCCAGCAGTGAAGAAGAGGGGTGGGGGACAGCATACTTC. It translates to CASSEEEGWGTAYF.